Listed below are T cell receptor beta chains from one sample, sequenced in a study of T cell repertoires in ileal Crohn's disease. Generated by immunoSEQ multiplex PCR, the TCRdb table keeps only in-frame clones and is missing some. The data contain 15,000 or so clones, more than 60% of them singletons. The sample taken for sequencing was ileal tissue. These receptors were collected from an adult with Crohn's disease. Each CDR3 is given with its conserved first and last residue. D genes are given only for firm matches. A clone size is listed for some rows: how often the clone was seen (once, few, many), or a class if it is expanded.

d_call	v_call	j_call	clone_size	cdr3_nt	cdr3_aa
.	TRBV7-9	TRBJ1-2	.	TGTGCCAGCAGCTTCTCAGACAGGAACTATGGCTACACCTTC	CASSFSDRNYGYTF
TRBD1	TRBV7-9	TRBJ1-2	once	TGTGCCAGCAGCCTGGACAGGAACTACGGTGGTAACTATGGCTACACCTTC	CASSLDRNYGGNYGYTF
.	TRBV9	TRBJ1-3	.	TGTGCCAGCAGCGTAGAGGGGAGTAACGGAAACACCATATATTTT	CASSVEGSNGNTIYF
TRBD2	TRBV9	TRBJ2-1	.	TGTGCCAGCAGCGTAAGGTCAGCGGGGGGGAAGAGCTCCTACAATGAGCAGTTCTTC	CASSVRSAGGKSSYNEQFF
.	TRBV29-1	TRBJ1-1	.	TGCAGCGTTGACGACAGGCGAAACACTGAAGCTTTCTTT	CSVDDRRNTEAFF
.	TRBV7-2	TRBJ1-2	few	TGTGCCAGCAGCTTAAAGGACGGACCTAACTATGGCTACACCTTC	CASSLKDGPNYGYTF
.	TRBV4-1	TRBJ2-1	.	TGCGCCAGCAGCCAAGTCCTTTTCAGGGCCCCTCTCTACAATGAGCAGTTCTTC	CASSQVLFRAPLYNEQFF
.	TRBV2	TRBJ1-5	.	TGTGCCAGCCTCTTGACCGGATCTAGCAATCAGCCCCAGCATTTT	CASLLTGSSNQPQHF
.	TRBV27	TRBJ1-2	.	TGTGCCAGCAGTTTCCAGGCTAACTATGGCTACACCTTC	CASSFQANYGYTF
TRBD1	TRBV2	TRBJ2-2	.	TGTGCCAGCAGGGACGGGACAGGGGGTGGCACCGGGGAGCTGTTTTTT	CASRDGTGGGTGELFF
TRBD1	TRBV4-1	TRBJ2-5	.	TGCGCCAGCAGCCAAGATCCGCCTACAGGGGGCGAAGAGACCCAGTACTTC	CASSQDPPTGGEETQYF
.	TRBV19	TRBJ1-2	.	TGTGCCAGTAGTATCCCCGGGACAAATATCTATGGCTACACCTTC	CASSIPGTNIYGYTF